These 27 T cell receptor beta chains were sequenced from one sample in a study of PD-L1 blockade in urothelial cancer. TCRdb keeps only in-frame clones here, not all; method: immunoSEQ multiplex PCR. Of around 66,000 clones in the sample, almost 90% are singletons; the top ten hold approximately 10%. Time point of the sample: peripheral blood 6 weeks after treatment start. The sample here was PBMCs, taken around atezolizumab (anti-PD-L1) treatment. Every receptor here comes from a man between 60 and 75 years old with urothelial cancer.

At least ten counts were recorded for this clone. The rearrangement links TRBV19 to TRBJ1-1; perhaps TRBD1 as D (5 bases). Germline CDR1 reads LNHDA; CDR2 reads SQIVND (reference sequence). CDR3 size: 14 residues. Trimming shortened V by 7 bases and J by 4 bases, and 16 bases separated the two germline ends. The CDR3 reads CASIDAGQATEAFF. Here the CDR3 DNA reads TGTGCCAGTATTGACGCAGGGCAGGCCACTGAAGCTTTCTTT.

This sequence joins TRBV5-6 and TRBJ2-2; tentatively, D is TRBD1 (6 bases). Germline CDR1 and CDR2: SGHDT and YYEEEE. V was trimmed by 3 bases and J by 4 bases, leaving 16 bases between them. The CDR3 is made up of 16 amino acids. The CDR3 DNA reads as TGTGCCAGCAGCTCAACAGGGTCCGGAAGCACCGGGGAGCTGTTTTTT. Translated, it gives CASSSTGSGSTGELFF.

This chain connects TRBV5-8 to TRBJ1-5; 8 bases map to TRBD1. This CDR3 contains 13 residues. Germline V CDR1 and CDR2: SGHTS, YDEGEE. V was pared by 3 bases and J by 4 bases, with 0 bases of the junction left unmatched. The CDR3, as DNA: TGTGCCAGCAGCTGGGACAGGAATCAGCCCCAGCATTTT. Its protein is CASSWDRNQPQHF.

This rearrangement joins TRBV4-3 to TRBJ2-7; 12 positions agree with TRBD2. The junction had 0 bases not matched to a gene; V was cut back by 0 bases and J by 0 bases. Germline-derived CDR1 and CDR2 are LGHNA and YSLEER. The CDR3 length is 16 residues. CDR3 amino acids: CASSQELAGGSYEQYF. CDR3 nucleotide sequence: TGCGCCAGCAGCCAAGAACTAGCGGGAGGCTCCTACGAGCAGTACTTC.

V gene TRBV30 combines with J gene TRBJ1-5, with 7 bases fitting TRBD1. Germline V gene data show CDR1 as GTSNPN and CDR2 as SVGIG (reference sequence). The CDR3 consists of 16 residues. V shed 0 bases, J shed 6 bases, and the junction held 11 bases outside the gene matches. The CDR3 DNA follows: TGTGCCTGGAGTGTCGAGGGGGCAGGGTCGGGTCAGCCCCAGCATTTT. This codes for CAWSVEGAGSGQPQHF. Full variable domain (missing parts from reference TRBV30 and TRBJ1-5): SQTIHQWPATLVQPVGSPLSLECTVEGTSNPNLYWYRQAAGRGLQLLFYSVGIGQISSEVPQNLSASRPQDRQFILSSKKLLLSDSGFYLCAWSVEGAGSGQPQHFGDGTRLSIL.

CDR3 amino acids: CASGLQVRGEQFF. For the CDR3, the DNA is TGTGCCAGTGGATTACAGGTCCGTGGCGAGCAGTTCTTC. This rearrangement joins TRBV19 to TRBJ2-1; TRBD1 is a possible D gene (5 bases). Germline V gives CDR1 LNHDA, CDR2 SQIVND (reference sequence). There are 13 residues in the CDR3. The germline V and J ends were trimmed by 8 bases and 10 bases, with 18 bases remaining between them. Full variable domain (outside the CDR3, taken from reference TRBV19 and TRBJ2-1): DGGITQSPKYLFRKEGQNVTLSCEQNLNHDAMYWYRQDPGQGLRLIYYSQIVNDFQKGDIAEGYSVSREKKESFPLTVTSAQKNPTAFYLCASGLQVRGEQFFGPGTRLTVL.

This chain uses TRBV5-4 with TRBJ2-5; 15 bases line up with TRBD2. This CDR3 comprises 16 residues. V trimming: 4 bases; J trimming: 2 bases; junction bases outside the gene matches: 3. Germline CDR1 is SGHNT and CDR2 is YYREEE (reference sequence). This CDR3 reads CASSIGLAGGQETQYF. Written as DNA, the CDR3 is TGTGCCAGCAGCATCGGACTAGCGGGGGGGCAAGAGACCCAGTACTTC.

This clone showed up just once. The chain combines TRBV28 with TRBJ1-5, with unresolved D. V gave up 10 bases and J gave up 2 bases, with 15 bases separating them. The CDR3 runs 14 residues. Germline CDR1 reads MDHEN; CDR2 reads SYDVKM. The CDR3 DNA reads TGTGCCACCCTGGAGGAGGTCGGCAATCAGCCCCAGCATTTT. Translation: CATLEEVGNQPQHF.

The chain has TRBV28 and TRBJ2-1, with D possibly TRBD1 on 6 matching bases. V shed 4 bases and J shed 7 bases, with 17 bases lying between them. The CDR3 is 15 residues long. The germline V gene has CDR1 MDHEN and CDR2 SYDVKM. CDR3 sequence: CASSSTGRRRNEQFF. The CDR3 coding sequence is TGTGCCAGCAGTTCAACAGGGAGAAGAAGGAATGAGCAGTTCTTC.

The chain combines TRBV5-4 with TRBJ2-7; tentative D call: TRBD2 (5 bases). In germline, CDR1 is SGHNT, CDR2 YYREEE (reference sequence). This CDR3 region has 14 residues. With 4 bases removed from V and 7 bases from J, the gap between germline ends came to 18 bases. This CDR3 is CASSQKTGTQEQYF. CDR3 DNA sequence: TGTGCCAGCAGCCAGAAAACGGGAACTCAGGAGCAGTACTTC.

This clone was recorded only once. CDR3 amino acids: CASSLVGGLDNQPQHF. The CDR3 nucleotides read TGTGCCAGCAGCTTAGTCGGGGGGTTGGACAATCAGCCCCAGCATTTT. V and J are TRBV7-2 and TRBJ1-5, with TRBD1 as a possible D gene (5 bases). Germline-derived CDR1 and CDR2 are SGHTA and FQGNSA. The ends were cut back, 1 base at V and 3 bases at J, with 13 bases in the middle. The CDR3 runs to 16 residues.

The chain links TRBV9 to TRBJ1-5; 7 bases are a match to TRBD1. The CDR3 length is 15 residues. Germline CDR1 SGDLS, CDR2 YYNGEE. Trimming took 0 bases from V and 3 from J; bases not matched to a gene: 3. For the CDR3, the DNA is TGTGCCAGCAGCGTAGAGGGGACAGACAATCAGCCCCAGCATTTT. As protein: CASSVEGTDNQPQHF.

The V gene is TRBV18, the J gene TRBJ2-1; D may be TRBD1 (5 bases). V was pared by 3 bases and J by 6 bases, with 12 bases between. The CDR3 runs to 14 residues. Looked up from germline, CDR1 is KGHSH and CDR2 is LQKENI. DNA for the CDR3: TGTGCCAGCTCACCCGACAGTGGAGTCAATGAGCAGTTCTTC. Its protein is CASSPDSGVNEQFF. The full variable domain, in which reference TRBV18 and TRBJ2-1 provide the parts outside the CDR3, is NAGVMQNPRHLVRRRGQEARLRCSPMKGHSHVYWYRQLPEEGLKFMVYLQKENIIDESGMPKERFSAEFPKEGPSILRIQQVVRGDSAAYFCASSPDSGVNEQFFGPGTRLTVL.

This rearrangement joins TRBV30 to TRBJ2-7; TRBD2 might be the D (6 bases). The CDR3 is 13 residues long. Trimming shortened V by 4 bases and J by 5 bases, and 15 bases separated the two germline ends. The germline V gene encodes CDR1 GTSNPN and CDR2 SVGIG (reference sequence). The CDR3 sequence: CAWNHRRRDEQYF. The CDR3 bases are TGTGCCTGGAACCATCGGCGGAGGGACGAGCAGTACTTC.

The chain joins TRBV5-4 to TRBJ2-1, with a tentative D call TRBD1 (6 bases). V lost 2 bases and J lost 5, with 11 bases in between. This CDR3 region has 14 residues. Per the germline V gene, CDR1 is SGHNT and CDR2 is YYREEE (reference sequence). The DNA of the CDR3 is TGTGCCAGCAGCTTAAAGGACAGTCACAATGAGCAGTTCTTC. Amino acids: CASSLKDSHNEQFF.

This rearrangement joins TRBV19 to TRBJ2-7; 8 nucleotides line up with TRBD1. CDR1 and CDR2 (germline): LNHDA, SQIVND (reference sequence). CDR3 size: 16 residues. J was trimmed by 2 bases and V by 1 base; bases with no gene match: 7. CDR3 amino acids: CASSIAATGATYEQYF. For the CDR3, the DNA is TGTGCCAGTAGTATAGCCGCGACAGGGGCAACCTACGAGCAGTACTTC.

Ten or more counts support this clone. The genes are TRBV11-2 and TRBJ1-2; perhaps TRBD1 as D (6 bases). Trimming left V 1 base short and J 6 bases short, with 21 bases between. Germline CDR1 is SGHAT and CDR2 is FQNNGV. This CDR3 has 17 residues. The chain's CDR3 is CASSLGWPRTETNGYTF. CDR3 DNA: TGTGCCAGCAGCTTAGGTTGGCCTAGGACAGAGACCAATGGCTACACCTTC.

Here the CDR3 reads CASSSSAPGEDGYTF. The CDR3 nucleotides read TGTGCCAGCAGTTCCTCCGCCCCGGGGGAGGATGGCTACACCTTC. The V call is TRBV27, the J call TRBJ1-2; D is possibly TRBD1 (5 bases). The CDR3 spans 15 residues. The V end was cut by 4 bases, the J end by 6 bases, with 18 bases between. The germline CDR1 and CDR2 sequences are MNHEY and SMNVEV (reference sequence).

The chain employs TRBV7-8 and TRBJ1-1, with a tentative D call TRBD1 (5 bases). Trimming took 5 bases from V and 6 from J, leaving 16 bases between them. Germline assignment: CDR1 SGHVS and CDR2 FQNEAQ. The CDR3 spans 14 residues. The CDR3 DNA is TGTGCCAGCAGCCCCGTGGGGCTGAAGGCTGAAGCTTTCTTT. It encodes CASSPVGLKAEAFF.

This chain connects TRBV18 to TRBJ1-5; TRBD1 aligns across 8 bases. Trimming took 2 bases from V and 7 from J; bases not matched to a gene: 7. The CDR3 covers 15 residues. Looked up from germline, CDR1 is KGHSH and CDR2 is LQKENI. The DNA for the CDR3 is TGTGCCAGCTCACCAGGACCCACAGGGGGGCAGCCCCAGCATTTT. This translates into CASSPGPTGGQPQHF. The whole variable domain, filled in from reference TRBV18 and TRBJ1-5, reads NAGVMQNPRHLVRRRGQEARLRCSPMKGHSHVYWYRQLPEEGLKFMVYLQKENIIDESGMPKERFSAEFPKEGPSILRIQQVVRGDSAAYFCASSPGPTGGQPQHFGDGTRLSIL.

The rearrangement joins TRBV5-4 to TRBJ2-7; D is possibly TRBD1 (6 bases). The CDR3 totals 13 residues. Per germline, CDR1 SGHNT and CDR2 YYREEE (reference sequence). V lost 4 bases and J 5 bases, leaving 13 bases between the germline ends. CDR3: CASSLRGSDEQYF. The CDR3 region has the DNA TGTGCCAGCAGCCTCAGGGGTTCTGACGAGCAGTACTTC. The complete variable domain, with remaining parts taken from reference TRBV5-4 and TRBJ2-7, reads ETGVTQSPTHLIKTRGQQVTLRCSSQSGHNTVSWYQQALGQGPQFIFQYYREEENGRGNFPPRFSGLQFPNYSSELNVNALELDDSALYLCASSLRGSDEQYFGPGTRLTVT.

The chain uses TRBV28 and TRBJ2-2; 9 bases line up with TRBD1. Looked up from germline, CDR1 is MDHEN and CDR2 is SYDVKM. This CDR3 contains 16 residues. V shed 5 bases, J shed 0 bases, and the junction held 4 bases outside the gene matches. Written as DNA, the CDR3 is TGTGCCAGCAGTGGCCGGGACAGGGCGAACACCGGGGAGCTGTTTTTT. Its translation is CASSGRDRANTGELFF.

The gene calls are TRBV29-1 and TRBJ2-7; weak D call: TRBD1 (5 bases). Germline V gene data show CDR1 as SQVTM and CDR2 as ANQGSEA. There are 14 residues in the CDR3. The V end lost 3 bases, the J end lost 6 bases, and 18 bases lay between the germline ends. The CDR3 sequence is CSVDIPGWDAEQYF. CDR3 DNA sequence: TGCAGCGTTGATATCCCAGGGTGGGATGCCGAGCAGTACTTC.

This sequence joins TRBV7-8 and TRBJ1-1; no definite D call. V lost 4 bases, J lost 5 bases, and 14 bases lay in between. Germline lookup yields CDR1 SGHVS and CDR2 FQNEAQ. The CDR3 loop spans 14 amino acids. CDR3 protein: CASSYGFAGTEAFF. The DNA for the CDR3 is TGTGCCAGCAGCTACGGGTTTGCTGGGACTGAAGCTTTCTTT.

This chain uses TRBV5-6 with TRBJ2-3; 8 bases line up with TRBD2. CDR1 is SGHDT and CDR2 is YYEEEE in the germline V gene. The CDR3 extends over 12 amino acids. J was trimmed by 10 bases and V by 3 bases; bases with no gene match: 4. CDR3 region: CASSSTSAPQYF. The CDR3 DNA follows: TGTGCCAGCAGCTCGACTAGCGCGCCGCAGTATTTT.

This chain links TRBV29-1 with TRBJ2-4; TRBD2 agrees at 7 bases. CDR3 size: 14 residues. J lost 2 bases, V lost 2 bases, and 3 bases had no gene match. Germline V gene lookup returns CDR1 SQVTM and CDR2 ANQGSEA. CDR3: CSVEPGGSKNIQYF. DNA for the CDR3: TGCAGCGTTGAACCCGGGGGGTCCAAAAACATTCAGTACTTC.

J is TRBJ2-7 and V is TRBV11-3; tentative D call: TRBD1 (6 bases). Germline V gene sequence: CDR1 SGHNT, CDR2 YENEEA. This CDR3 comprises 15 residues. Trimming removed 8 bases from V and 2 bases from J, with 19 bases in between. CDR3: CASRTLDSSPYEQYF. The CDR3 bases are TGTGCCAGCCGGACCTTGGACAGTAGCCCCTACGAGCAGTACTTC.